This T cell receptor (beta chain) is from a study of cytomegalovirus exposure and HLA in healthy donors. The study, taken as a whole, reports: Three of the chains that were CMV-associated were confirmed in vitro to be specific for CMV antigens. Most observed TCR sequences were rare, whereas some public TCRs were detected in many donors.

PCR used 60 Vbeta primers and 13 Jbeta primers. Here immunoSEQ multiplex PCR was the method, and the copy in TCRdb shows in-frame clones only, minus some. The data hold some 180,000 clones, with roughly 80% observed a single time. Worth noting for this clone: Its antigen is not identified.

Germline V CDR1 and CDR2: SGHVS, FNYEAQ. The CDR3 loop spans 16 amino acids. The V gene end was trimmed by 1 base and the J gene end by 4 bases; junction bases not matched to a gene: 7. The TCR sequence derives from a female donor in good health and CMV-seronegative. The V and J genes are TRBV7-6 and TRBJ2-1; 7 nucleotides align to TRBD2. The sequencing sample was made of PBMCs. CDR3 region: CASSLGLAEGYNEQFF. The CDR3 nucleotides are TGTGCCAGCAGCTTAGGGCTAGCGGAGGGATACAATGAGCAGTTCTTC. The full variable domain, in which reference TRBV7-6 and TRBJ2-1 provide the parts outside the CDR3, is GAGVSQSPRYKVTKRGQDVALRCDPISGHVSLYWYRQALGQGPEFLTYFNYEAQQDKSGLPNDRFSAERPEGSISTLTIQRTEQRDSAMYRCASSLGLAEGYNEQFFGPGTRLTVL.